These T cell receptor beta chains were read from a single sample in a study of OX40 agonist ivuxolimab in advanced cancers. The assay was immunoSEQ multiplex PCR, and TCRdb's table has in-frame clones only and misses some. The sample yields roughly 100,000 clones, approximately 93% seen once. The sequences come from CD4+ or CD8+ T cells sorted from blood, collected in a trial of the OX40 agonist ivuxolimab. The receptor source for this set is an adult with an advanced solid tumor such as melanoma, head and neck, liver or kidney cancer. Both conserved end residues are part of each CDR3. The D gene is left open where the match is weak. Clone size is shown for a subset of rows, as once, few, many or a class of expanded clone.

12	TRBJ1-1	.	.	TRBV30	TGTGCCTGGAGGCTGAAACTAAATGAAGCTTTCTTT	CAWRLKLNEAFF
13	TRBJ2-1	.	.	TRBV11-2	TGTGCCAGCAGCCCAGAGCCTGGGAATGAGCAGTTCTTC	CASSPEPGNEQFF
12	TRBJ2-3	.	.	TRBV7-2	TGTGCCAGCAGTCCCCCCGCCAATACGCAGTATTTT	CASSPPANTQYF
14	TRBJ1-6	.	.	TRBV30	TGTGCCTGGAGTGTACTTATAAGGAATTCACCCCTCCACTTT	CAWSVLIRNSPLHF
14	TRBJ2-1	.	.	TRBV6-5	TGTGCCAGCAGTTATAAGGACCCGTACAATGAGCAGTTCTTC	CASSYKDPYNEQFF
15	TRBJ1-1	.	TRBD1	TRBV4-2	TGTGCCAGCAGCCAAGGCTCAGGGGGAGACACTGAAGCTTTCTTT	CASSQGSGGDTEAFF
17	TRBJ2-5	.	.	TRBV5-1	TGCGCCAGCAGCTCGACACCCGGACAGGAGGGATGGGAGACCCAGTACTTC	CASSSTPGQEGWETQYF
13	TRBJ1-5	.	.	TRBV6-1	TGTGCCAGCAGAGAGGGTAGCAATCAGCCCCAGCATTTT	CASREGSNQPQHF
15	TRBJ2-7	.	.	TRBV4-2	TGTGCCAGCAGCCAAGAACAACGACACTACTACGAGCAGTACTTC	CASSQEQRHYYEQYF
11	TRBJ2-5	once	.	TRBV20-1	TGCAGTGCCCAGGAAGTGGAGACCCAGTACTTC	CSAQEVETQYF
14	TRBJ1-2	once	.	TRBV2	TGTGCCAGCAGTGAAGTCAGGGAAGGGTATGGCTACACCTTC	CASSEVREGYGYTF
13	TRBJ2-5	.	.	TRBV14	TGTGCCAGCAGCCAACTCGCCCGGGAGACCCAGTACTTC	CASSQLARETQYF
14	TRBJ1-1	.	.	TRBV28	TGTGCCAGCAGTTTATACGGGCCCAGCACTGAAGCTTTCTTT	CASSLYGPSTEAFF
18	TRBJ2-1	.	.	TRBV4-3	TGCGCCAGCAGCCAAGGGTTTGAGGGGGGGAGCTCCTACAATGAGCAGTTCTTC	CASSQGFEGGSSYNEQFF
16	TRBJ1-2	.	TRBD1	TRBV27	TGTGCCAGCAGTACCTACCAGGGGGGCACTAACTATGGCTACACCTTC	CASSTYQGGTNYGYTF
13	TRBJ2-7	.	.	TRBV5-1	TGCGCCAGCAGCTTGAATCGGCGCGGCGAGCAGTACTTC	CASSLNRRGEQYF
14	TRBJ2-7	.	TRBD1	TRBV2	TGTGCCAGCAGGGAGGACAGGGTAAGGTACGAGCAGTACTTC	CASREDRVRYEQYF
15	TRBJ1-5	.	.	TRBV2	TGTGCCAGCAGTGAAGCGGGGGGAGATGGACAGCCCCAGCATTTT	CASSEAGGDGQPQHF
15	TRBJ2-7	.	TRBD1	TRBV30	TGTGCCTGGAGCCGACCGGGACAGTATATTACGAGGCAGTACTTC	CAWSRPGQYITRQYF
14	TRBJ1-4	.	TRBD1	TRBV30	TGTGCCTGTAACCGGGACAGTACTAATGAAAAACTGTTTTTT	CACNRDSTNEKLFF
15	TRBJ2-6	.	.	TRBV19	TGTGCCAGTAGGCCTCGAACCGGCGGGGCCAACGTCCTGACTTTC	CASRPRTGGANVLTF
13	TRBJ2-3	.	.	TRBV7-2	TGTGCCAGCAGCGCCACTGTCCGGGTAACGCAGTATTTT	CASSATVRVTQYF
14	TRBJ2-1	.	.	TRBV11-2	TGTGCCAGCAGCTTAAGGGAGGACAGCAATGAGCAGTTCTTC	CASSLREDSNEQFF
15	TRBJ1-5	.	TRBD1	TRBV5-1	TGCGCCAGCAGCTCGGGGGACAGTGGCAATCAGCCCCAGCATTTT	CASSSGDSGNQPQHF
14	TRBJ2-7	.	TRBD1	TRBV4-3	TGCGCCAGCAGCCACAGGACAGGGGGGTACGAGCAGTACTTC	CASSHRTGGYEQYF
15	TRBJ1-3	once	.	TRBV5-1	TGCGCCAGCAGCTTGGGTGCAGCCGCCGGAAACACCATATATTTT	CASSLGAAAGNTIYF
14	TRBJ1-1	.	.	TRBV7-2	TGTGCCAGCAGCGTCCCGAGAGGGAACACTGAAGCTTTCTTT	CASSVPRGNTEAFF
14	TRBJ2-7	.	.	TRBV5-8	TGTGCCAGCAGCATAGGACAGAGCCCCTGGAAGCAGTACTTC	CASSIGQSPWKQYF
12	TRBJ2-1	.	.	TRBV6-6	TGTGCCAGCAGCCAAGAAAACAATGAGCAGTTCTTC	CASSQENNEQFF